The clone carrying this TCR beta chain appeared many times. V was pared by 2 bases and J by 4 bases, with 4 bases between. Germline V lookup: CDR1 SGHNT, CDR2 YENEEA. The CDR3 runs 12 residues. cDNA synthesis used a TRAV/TRBV-specific primer set for both chains. TCRs were amplified for roughly 20 PCR cycles with a constant-region primer and V-primer adapter. Via MiXCR, TCRdb re-called the reads, giving one row per CDR3 protein. This repertoire shows 40,000 or so distinct CDR3 sequences, 20% to 30% found once; its top ten account for 10%. Time point defined: after trial treatment. Treatment specified: LDRT plus nivolumab, ipilimumab, low-dose cyclophosphamide and aspirin (RACIN trial). The therapy administered to donors comprised nivolumab, ipilimumab, aspirin, low-dose cyclophosphamide and low-dose radiotherapy. Patients eligible had advanced solid tumors without tumor-infiltrating lymphocytes. These data are taken from a study of low-dose radiotherapy and immunotherapy resistance in tumors. Study context: Participants in Cohort 2 were given 1 Gy per fraction every two weeks, for 13 Gy over 26 weeks. Patients received 300 mg of oral aspirin each day across four cycles, commencing on cycle 1 day 1.

The specimen comprised PBMCs, sampled after low-dose radiotherapy plus immunotherapy. The source is a male donor with prostate cancer. The chain combines TRBV11-3 with TRBJ2-3, with D unclear. In DNA form, the CDR3 reads TGTGCCAGCAGCTTACGGGCAGATACGCAGTATTTT. Protein product: CASSLRADTQYF. Using reference TRBV11-3 and TRBJ2-3 for the parts outside the CDR3, the full variable domain is EAGVVQSPRYKIIEKKQPVAFWCNPISGHNTLYWYLQNLGQGPELLIRYENEEAVDDSQLPKDRFSAERLKGVDSTLKIQPAELGDSAVYLCASSLRADTQYFGPGTRLTVL.